The entry below gives a single T cell receptor beta chain sequence along with its context. Additional DNA sequences in this sample encode the identical CDR3. The CDR3 is 16 residues long. The ends lost 6 bases at V and 7 bases at J; junction bases unmatched: 14. Germline V gene data show CDR1 as LGHDT and CDR2 as YNNKEL (reference sequence). This record comes from a study of control samples from healthy donors and cancer patients. The protocol was immunoSEQ multiplex PCR, while the TCRdb copy is restricted to in-frame clones and leaves out a portion. The sample has tens of thousands of clones; 88% are singletons.

The sequence came from a woman between 65 and 79 years old in good health. Sequencing was performed on blood. V gene TRBV3-1 (or the pseudogene TRBV3-2) combines with J gene TRBJ2-1, with 8 bases identical to TRBD2. The CDR3 nucleotides are TGTGCCAGCAGTAGCCTTAGCGGGGTCGGGAGGAATGAGCAGTTCTTC. It is translated as CASSSLSGVGRNEQFF.